This TCR beta chain was found in a study of T cell changes during pregnancy in multiple sclerosis. Sequencing used immunoSEQ multiplex PCR; TCRdb keeps in-frame clones, though not all of them. The sample lists tens of thousands of clones, under 90% occurring once. This clonotype was sampled from a female donor in good health, enrolled as a control in a pregnancy study. The source material was peripheral blood, sampled after pregnancy.

The CDR3, as DNA: TGTGCCAGCTCACGAAGGGAGGGGCTATCTGGAAACACCATATATTTT. Its protein product is CASSRREGLSGNTIYF. The rearrangement links TRBV18 to TRBJ1-3; TRBD1 is a possible D gene (5 bases). Trimming pared 4 bases from V and 1 base from J, leaving 14 bases between. The CDR3 has 16 amino acids. The germline CDR1 and CDR2 sequences are KGHSH and LQKENI. Full variable domain (outside the CDR3, taken from reference TRBV18 and TRBJ1-3): NAGVMQNPRHLVRRRGQEARLRCSPMKGHSHVYWYRQLPEEGLKFMVYLQKENIIDESGMPKERFSAEFPKEGPSILRIQQVVRGDSAAYFCASSRREGLSGNTIYFGEGSWLTVV.